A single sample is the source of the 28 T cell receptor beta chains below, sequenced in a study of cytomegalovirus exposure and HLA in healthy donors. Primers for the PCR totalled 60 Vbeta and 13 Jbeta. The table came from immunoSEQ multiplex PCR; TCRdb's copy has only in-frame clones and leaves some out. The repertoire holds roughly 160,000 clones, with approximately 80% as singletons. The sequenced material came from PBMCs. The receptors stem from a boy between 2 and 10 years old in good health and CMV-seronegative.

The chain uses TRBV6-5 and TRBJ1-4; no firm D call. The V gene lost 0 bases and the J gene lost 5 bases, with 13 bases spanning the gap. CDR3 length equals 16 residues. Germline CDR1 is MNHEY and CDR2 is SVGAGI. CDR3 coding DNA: TGTGCCAGCAGTTACTCTAGGAGGAGAACGAATGAAAAACTGTTTTTT. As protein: CASSYSRRRTNEKLFF.

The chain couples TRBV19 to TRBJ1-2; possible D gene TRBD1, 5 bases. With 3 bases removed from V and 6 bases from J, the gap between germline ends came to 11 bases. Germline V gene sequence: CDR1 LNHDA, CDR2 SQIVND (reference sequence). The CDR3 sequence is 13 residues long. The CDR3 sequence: CASSIQGINGYTF. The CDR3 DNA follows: TGTGCCAGTAGTATCCAGGGTATCAATGGCTACACCTTC.

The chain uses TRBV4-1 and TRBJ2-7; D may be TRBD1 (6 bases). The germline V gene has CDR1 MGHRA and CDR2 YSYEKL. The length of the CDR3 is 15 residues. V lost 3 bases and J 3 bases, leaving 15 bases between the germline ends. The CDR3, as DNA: TGCGCCAGCAGCCAGGTGGACGGACAGATCTACGAGCAGTACTTC. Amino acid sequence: CASSQVDGQIYEQYF.

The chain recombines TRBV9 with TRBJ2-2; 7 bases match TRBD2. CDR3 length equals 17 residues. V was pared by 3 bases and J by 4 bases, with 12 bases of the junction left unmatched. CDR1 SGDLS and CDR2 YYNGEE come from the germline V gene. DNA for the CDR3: TGTGCCAGCAGCGCCCCTGTTGGCGGGAGCAGCACCGGGGAGCTGTTTTTT. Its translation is CASSAPVGGSSTGELFF.

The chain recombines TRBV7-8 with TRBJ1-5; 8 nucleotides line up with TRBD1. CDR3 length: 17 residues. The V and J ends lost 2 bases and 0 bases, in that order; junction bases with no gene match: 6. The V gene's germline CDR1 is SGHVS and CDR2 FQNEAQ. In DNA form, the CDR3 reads TGTGCCAGCAGCTTAAGGACAGGGCCCAATAGCAATCAGCCCCAGCATTTT. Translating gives CASSLRTGPNSNQPQHF.

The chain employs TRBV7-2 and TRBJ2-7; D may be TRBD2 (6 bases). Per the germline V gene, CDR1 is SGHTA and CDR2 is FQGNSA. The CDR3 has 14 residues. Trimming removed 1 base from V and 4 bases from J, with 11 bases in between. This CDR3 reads CASSLVAGPYEQYV. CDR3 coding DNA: TGTGCCAGCAGCTTAGTGGCGGGGCCGTACGAGCAGTACGTC.

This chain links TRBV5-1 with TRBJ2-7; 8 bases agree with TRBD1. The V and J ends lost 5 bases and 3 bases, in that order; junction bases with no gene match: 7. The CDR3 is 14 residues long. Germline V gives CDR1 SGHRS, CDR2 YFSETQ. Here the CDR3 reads CASRTGVADYEQYF. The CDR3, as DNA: TGCGCCAGCAGGACAGGGGTCGCCGACTACGAGCAGTACTTC.

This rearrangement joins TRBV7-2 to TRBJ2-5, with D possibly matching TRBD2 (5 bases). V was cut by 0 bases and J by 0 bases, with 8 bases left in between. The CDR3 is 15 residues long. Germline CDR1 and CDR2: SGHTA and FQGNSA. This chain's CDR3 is CASSLAGAYQETQYF. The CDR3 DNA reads TGTGCCAGCAGCTTAGCGGGAGCGTACCAAGAGACCCAGTACTTC. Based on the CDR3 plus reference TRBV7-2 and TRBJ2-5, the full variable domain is GAGVSQSPSNKVTEKGKDVELRCDPISGHTALYWYRQSLGQGLEFLIYFQGNSAPDKSGLPSDRFSAERTGGSVSTLTIQRTQQEDSAVYLCASSLAGAYQETQYFGPGTRLLVL.

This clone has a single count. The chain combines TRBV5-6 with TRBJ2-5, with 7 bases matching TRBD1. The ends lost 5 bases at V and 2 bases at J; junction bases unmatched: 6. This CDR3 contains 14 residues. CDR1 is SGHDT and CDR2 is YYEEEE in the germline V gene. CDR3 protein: CASRARGQQETQYF. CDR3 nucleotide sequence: TGTGCCAGCAGGGCTAGGGGACAGCAAGAGACCCAGTACTTC.

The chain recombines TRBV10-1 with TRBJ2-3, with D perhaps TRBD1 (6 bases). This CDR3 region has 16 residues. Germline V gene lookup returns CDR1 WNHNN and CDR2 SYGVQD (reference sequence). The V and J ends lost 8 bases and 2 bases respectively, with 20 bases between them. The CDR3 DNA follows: TGCGCCAGCGGCGACCCAGGGGCGCGCTCCACAGATACGCAGTATTTT. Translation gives CASGDPGARSTDTQYF.

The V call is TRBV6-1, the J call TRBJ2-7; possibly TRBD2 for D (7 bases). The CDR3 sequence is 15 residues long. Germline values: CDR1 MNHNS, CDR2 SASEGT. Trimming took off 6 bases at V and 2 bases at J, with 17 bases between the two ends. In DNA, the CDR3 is TGTGCCAGCAGCGCGGGGGCTAGGAGGGCCTACGAGCAGTACTTC. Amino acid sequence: CASSAGARRAYEQYF.

The chain's CDR3 is CASSPRDRGHTEAFF. CDR3 DNA: TGTGCCAGCAGCCCTCGGGACAGGGGGCACACTGAAGCTTTCTTT. V is TRBV7-8 and J is TRBJ1-1, with 12 bases that match TRBD1. Germline lookup yields CDR1 SGHVS and CDR2 FQNEAQ. The CDR3 is 15 residues long. J lost 3 bases, V lost 5 bases, and 4 bases had no gene match. Full variable domain (rest looked up from reference TRBV7-8 and TRBJ1-1): GAGVSQSPRYKVAKRGQDVALRCDPISGHVSLFWYQQALGQGPEFLTYFQNEAQLDKSGLPSDRFFAERPEGSVSTLKIQRTQQEDSAVYLCASSPRDRGHTEAFFGQGTRLTVV.

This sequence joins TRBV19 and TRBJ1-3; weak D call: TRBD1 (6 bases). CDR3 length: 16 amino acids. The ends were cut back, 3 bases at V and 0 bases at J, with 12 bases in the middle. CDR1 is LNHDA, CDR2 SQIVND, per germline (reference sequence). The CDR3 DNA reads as TGTGCCAGTAGTATTGACAGGCCTATCTCTGGAAACACCATATATTTT. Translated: CASSIDRPISGNTIYF.

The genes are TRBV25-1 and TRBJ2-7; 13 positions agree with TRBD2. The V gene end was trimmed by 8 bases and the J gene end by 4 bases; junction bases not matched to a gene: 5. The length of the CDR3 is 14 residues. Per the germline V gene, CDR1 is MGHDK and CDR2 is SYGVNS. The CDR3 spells CASGGLAGTYEQYF. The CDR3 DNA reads TGTGCCAGCGGGGGACTAGCGGGGACATACGAGCAGTACTTC.

The CDR3 spells CASSDRDSGNTIYF. The CDR3 DNA reads TGTGCCAGTTCTGACAGGGACTCTGGAAACACCATATATTTT. This rearrangement joins TRBV19 to TRBJ1-3, with 7 bases lining up with TRBD1. V trimming: 8 bases; J trimming: 0 bases; junction bases outside the gene matches: 4. The germline gives CDR1 LNHDA, CDR2 SQIVND (reference sequence). CDR3 length: 14 residues.

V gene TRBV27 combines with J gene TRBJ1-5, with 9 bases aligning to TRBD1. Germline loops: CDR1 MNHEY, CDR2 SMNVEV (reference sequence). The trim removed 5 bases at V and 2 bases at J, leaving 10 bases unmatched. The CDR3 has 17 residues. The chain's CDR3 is CASSKETGGSGNQPQHF. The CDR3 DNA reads TGTGCCAGCAGTAAGGAGACAGGGGGTAGTGGCAATCAGCCCCAGCATTTT.

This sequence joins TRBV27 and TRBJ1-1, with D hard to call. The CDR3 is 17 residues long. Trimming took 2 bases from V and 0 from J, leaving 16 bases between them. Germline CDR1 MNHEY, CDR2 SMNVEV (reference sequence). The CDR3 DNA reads TGTGCCAGCAGTTTAAACAGAAGAATGCTGATGAACACTGAAGCTTTCTTT. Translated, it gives CASSLNRRMLMNTEAFF.

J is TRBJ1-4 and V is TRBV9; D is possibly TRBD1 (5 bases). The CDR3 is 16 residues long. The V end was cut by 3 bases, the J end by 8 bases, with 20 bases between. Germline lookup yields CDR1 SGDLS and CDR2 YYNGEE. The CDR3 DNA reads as TGTGCCAGCAGCGATCCCAAAGGGACTACCTCCGAAAAACTGTTTTTT. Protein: CASSDPKGTTSEKLFF.

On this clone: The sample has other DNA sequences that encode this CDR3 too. The CDR3 DNA reads TGCGCCAGCAGCTTGGATCGAGATCAGCCCCAGCATTTT. Amino acids: CASSLDRDQPQHF. The chain links TRBV5-1 to TRBJ1-5; no definite D call. Germline V gene lookup returns CDR1 SGHRS and CDR2 YFSETQ. V lost 0 bases, J lost 5 bases, and 6 bases lay in between. The CDR3 totals 13 residues.

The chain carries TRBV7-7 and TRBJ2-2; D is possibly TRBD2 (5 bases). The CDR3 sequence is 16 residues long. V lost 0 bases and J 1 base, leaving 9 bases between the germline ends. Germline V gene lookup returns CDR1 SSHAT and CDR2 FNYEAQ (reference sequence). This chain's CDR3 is CASSLAAGKNTGELFF. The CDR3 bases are TGTGCCAGCAGCTTAGCGGCGGGCAAGAACACCGGGGAGCTGTTTTTT.

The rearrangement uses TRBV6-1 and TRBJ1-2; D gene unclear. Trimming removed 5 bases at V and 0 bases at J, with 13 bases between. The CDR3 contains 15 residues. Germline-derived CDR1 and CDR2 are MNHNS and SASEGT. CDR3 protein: CASSFHGEANYGYTF. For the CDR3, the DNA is TGTGCCAGCAGTTTCCACGGGGAAGCTAACTATGGCTACACCTTC.

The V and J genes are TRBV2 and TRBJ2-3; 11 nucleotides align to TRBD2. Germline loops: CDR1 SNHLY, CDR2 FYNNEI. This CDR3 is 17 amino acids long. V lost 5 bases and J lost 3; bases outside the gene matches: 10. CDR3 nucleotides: TGTGCCAGCAGTTACGTTAGCGGGAGGGCCATGACAGATACGCAGTATTTT. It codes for CASSYVSGRAMTDTQYF.

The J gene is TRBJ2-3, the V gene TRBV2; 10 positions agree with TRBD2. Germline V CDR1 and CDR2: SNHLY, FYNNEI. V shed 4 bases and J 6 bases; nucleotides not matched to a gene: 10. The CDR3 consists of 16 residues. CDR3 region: CASSGIGLAEGDTQYF. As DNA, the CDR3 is TGTGCCAGCAGTGGGATTGGACTAGCGGAGGGGGATACGCAGTATTTT.

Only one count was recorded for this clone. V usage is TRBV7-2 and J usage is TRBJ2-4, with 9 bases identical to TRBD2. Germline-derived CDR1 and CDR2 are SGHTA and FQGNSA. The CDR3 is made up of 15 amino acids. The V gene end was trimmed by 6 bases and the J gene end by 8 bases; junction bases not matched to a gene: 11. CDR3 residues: CASRRLADRGDIQYF. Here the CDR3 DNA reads TGTGCCAGCAGACGACTAGCGGACCGGGGGGACATTCAGTACTTC.

DNA of the CDR3: TGTGCCAGCAGCGCCTCCGGGACAGGGTGGGTCGGGGAGCTGTTTTTT. Amino acids: CASSASGTGWVGELFF. The chain uses TRBV9 and TRBJ2-2; 9 bases map to TRBD1. The J segment lost 7 bases and the V segment lost 3 bases, leaving 10 bases of the junction unmatched. The CDR3 contains 16 residues. Germline CDR1 is SGDLS and CDR2 is YYNGEE.

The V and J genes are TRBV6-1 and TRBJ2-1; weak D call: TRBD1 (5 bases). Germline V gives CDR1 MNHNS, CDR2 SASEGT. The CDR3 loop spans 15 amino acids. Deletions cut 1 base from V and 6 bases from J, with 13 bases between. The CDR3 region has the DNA TGTGCCAGCAGTGAAGACCAATCCAGGGCCAATGAGCAGTTCTTC. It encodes CASSEDQSRANEQFF.

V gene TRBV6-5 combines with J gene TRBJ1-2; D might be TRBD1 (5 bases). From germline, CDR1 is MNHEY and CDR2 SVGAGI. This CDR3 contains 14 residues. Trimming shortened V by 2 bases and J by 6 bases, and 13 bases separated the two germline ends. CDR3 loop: CASSYGGAADGYTF. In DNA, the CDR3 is TGTGCCAGCAGTTACGGAGGGGCAGCGGATGGCTACACCTTC.

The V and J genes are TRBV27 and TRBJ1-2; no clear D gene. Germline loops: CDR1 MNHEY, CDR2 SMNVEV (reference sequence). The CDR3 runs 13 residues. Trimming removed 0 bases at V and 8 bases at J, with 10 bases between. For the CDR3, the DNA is TGTGCCAGCAGTTTATCGAGGTTAACAGGCTACACCTTC. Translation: CASSLSRLTGYTF.